A single sample gave rise to the 19 T cell receptor beta chains below, sequenced in a study of blood T cell repertoires in COVID-19. Assay: immunoSEQ multiplex PCR; the TCRdb copy retains only in-frame clones and omits some. The repertoire consists of over 150,000 clones, with roughly 83% occurring once and the leading ten covering 9% to 13%. The material sequenced was peripheral blood. The receptors come from an older woman with COVID-19, enrolled during active disease.

The chain employs TRBV6-5 and TRBJ2-7; weak D call: TRBD2 (6 bases). Germline assignment: CDR1 MNHEY and CDR2 SVGAGI. V was cut by 2 bases and J by 5 bases, with 16 bases left in between. The CDR3 runs to 15 residues. CDR3 DNA sequence: TGTGCCAGCAGTTACAGGAGGGGAGTAGAGAACGAGCAGTACTTC. Residues: CASSYRRGVENEQYF.

V usage is TRBV5-1 and J usage is TRBJ1-4, with D unclear. The CDR3 covers 14 residues. V dropped 4 bases and J dropped 5 bases, with 12 bases sitting between them. Looked up from germline, CDR1 is SGHRS and CDR2 is YFSETQ. The DNA of the CDR3 is TGCGCCAGCAGCGTTAGCCCAGAAAATGAAAAACTGTTTTTT. Translation: CASSVSPENEKLFF. Full variable domain (outside the CDR3, taken from reference TRBV5-1 and TRBJ1-4): KAGVTQTPRYLIKTRGQQVTLSCSPISGHRSVSWYQQTPGQGLQFLFEYFSETQRNKGNFPGRFSGRQFSNSRSEMNVSTLELGDSALYLCASSVSPENEKLFFGSGTQLSVL.

V and J are TRBV5-1 and TRBJ2-3; TRBD2 might be the D (5 bases). The germline CDR1 and CDR2 sequences are SGHRS and YFSETQ. CDR3 size: 16 residues. Trimming pared 0 bases from V and 2 bases from J, leaving 13 bases between. The CDR3 here is CASSLDQAASTDTQYF. The CDR3 region has the DNA TGCGCCAGCAGCTTGGATCAAGCGGCGTCCACAGATACGCAGTATTTT.

This chain joins TRBV24-1 and TRBJ1-2, with TRBD1 identical over 10 bases. There are 15 residues in the CDR3. CDR1 is KGHDR, CDR2 SFDVKD, per germline. J gave up 3 bases and V 3 bases, and 3 bases lay outside the gene matches. Here the CDR3 reads CATSDIGTGDYGYTF. The CDR3 DNA reads as TGTGCCACCAGTGATATTGGGACAGGGGACTATGGCTACACCTTC.

This chain connects TRBV11-2 to TRBJ2-3; 7 positions match TRBD2. This CDR3 has 15 residues. CDR1 and CDR2 (germline): SGHAT, FQNNGV. The junction had 7 bases not matched to a gene; V was cut back by 5 bases and J by 2 bases. The CDR3 is CASSRNRGVTDTQYF. The CDR3 nucleotides are TGTGCCAGCAGCCGGAACCGGGGGGTCACAGATACGCAGTATTTT.

Details on this clone: One junction end disagrees with the germline gene, perhaps due to a read error. This sequence joins TRBV7-6 and TRBJ2-5; TRBD2 matches at 12 bases. CDR1 is SGHVS, CDR2 FNYEAQ, per germline. This CDR3 has 18 amino acids. The CDR3 region has the DNA TGTGCCAGCAGCCTAGCTAGCGGGGGGGCCGGTCGGCAAGAGACCCAGTACTTC. It is translated as CASSLASGGAGRQETQYF.

The chain combines TRBV19 with TRBJ1-2; D might be TRBD1 (5 bases). Trimming left V 4 bases short and J 2 bases short, with 14 bases between. CDR1 and CDR2 (germline): LNHDA, SQIVND (reference sequence). This CDR3 has 15 amino acids. Here the CDR3 reads CASSTIDGGNYGYTF. In nucleotides, the CDR3 is TGTGCCAGTAGTACAATCGACGGGGGGAACTATGGCTACACCTTC.

The chain recombines TRBV27 with TRBJ1-1, with 9 bases fitting TRBD1. Germline values: CDR1 MNHEY, CDR2 SMNVEV (reference sequence). The CDR3 contains 15 residues. V lost 4 bases and J lost 5; bases outside the gene matches: 8. CDR3 DNA sequence: TGTGCCAGCAGTTCGTGGGACAGGGTCGGGACTGAAGCTTTCTTT. Protein sequence: CASSSWDRVGTEAFF.

V and J are TRBV3-1 (or the pseudogene TRBV3-2) and TRBJ2-7; TRBD2 agrees at 15 bases. Trimming at V came to 0 bases and at J to 5 bases, leaving 5 bases not matched to a gene. CDR3 length: 17 residues. Germline CDR1 LGHDT, CDR2 YNNKEL (reference sequence). CDR3 in DNA: TGTGCCAGCAGCCAAGATGTGGGACTAGCGGGAGGAGACGAGCAGTACTTC. The encoded protein is CASSQDVGLAGGDEQYF.

The rearrangement joins TRBV14 to TRBJ2-5; tentative D call: TRBD2 (7 bases). Trimming removed 1 base from V and 5 bases from J, with 20 bases in between. Looked up from germline, CDR1 is SGHDN and CDR2 is FVKESK. The CDR3 is made up of 17 amino acids. CDR3 bases: TGTGCCAGCAGCCAAGGTTCGAAGGGGGGGCCTATGGAGACCCAGTACTTC. This gives the protein CASSQGSKGGPMETQYF. Filled out from reference TRBV14 and TRBJ2-5, the complete variable domain reads EAGVTQFPSHSVIEKGQTVTLRCDPISGHDNLYWYRRVMGKEIKFLLHFVKESKQDESGMPNNRFLAERTGGTYSTLKVQPAELEDSGVYFCASSQGSKGGPMETQYFGPGTRLLVL.

The rearrangement joins TRBV19 to TRBJ2-2, with 11 nucleotides matching TRBD2. This CDR3 contains 17 residues. Germline trimming cut 3 bases from V and 4 bases from J; bases unmatched to any gene: 7. Germline lookup yields CDR1 LNHDA and CDR2 SQIVND (reference sequence). Here the CDR3 reads CASSIFSGGASTGELFF. As DNA, the CDR3 is TGTGCCAGTAGTATTTTTAGCGGGGGGGCAAGCACCGGGGAGCTGTTTTTT.

The chain carries TRBV7-6 and TRBJ1-3; 7 bases match TRBD1. The trim removed 5 bases at V and 4 bases at J, leaving 11 bases unmatched. Germline V gives CDR1 SGHVS, CDR2 FNYEAQ. The CDR3 sequence is 16 residues long. The CDR3: CASSGFRDSLGNTIYF. CDR3 sequence (DNA): TGTGCCAGCAGCGGATTCCGGGACAGCCTCGGAAACACCATATATTTT.

The rearrangement uses TRBV5-1 and TRBJ1-1; TRBD1 might be the D (6 bases). The CDR3 spans 13 residues. Trimming stripped 0 bases from V and 11 bases from J, with 14 bases between. Germline V gene lookup returns CDR1 SGHRS and CDR2 YFSETQ. DNA for the CDR3: TGCGCCAGCAGCTTGGGACAGGACTCAGGGGCTTTCTTT. This codes for CASSLGQDSGAFF.

J is TRBJ1-1 and V is TRBV4-2, with 7 nucleotides matching TRBD1. V lost 0 bases, J lost 6 bases, and 7 bases stayed unmatched. CDR3 length: 15 residues. Germline assignment: CDR1 LGHNA and CDR2 YNFKEQ. CDR3 nucleotide sequence: TGTGCCAGCAGCCAAGAACCGACAGGGCTCGCTGAAGCTTTCTTT. As protein: CASSQEPTGLAEAFF.

The rearrangement joins TRBV4-1 to TRBJ1-1, with D possibly being TRBD1 (5 bases). V gave up 4 bases and J gave up 0 bases, with 12 bases separating them. The CDR3 is made up of 15 amino acids. CDR1 and CDR2 from the germline V gene are MGHRA and YSYEKL. CDR3 region: CASSPPGLLNTEAFF. The CDR3 nucleotides read TGCGCCAGCAGCCCACCGGGACTCTTGAACACTGAAGCTTTCTTT.

Written as DNA, the CDR3 is TGTGCCAGCAGTGATAATAGCAATCAGCCCCAGCATTTT. Protein product: CASSDNSNQPQHF. The chain has TRBV6-1 and TRBJ1-5; D not resolved. V was cut by 3 bases and J by 0 bases, with 3 bases left in between. This CDR3 spans 13 amino acids. CDR1 is MNHNS, CDR2 SASEGT, per germline.

This chain links TRBV29-1 with TRBJ2-5; D is uncertain. The CDR3 runs to 14 residues. The germline gives CDR1 SQVTM, CDR2 ANQGSEA. V was cut by 5 bases and J by 1 base, with 14 bases left in between. The CDR3 region has the DNA TGCAGCGTTCCTGCCGGCGGCTTCCAAGAGACCCAGTACTTC. Translation gives CSVPAGGFQETQYF.

The V gene is TRBV5-4, the J gene TRBJ1-1; maybe TRBD1 (5 bases). V was pared by 4 bases and J by 6 bases, with 19 bases between. Germline CDR1 reads SGHNT; CDR2 reads YYREEE (reference sequence). The CDR3 loop spans 15 amino acids. The CDR3 loop is CASSPIGGESPEAFF. The CDR3 DNA follows: TGTGCCAGCAGCCCGATTGGAGGGGAAAGCCCTGAAGCTTTCTTT.

Note on this clone: One end of the junction varies from germline; a read error may be responsible. The chain has TRBV11-2 and TRBJ1-4; no reliable D call. Germline values: CDR1 SGHAT, CDR2 FQNNGV. This CDR3 contains 12 residues. This CDR3 reads CASSHPGGSLAF. In DNA form, the CDR3 reads TGTGCCAGCAGCCATCCAGGCGGGTCTTTGGCTTTT.